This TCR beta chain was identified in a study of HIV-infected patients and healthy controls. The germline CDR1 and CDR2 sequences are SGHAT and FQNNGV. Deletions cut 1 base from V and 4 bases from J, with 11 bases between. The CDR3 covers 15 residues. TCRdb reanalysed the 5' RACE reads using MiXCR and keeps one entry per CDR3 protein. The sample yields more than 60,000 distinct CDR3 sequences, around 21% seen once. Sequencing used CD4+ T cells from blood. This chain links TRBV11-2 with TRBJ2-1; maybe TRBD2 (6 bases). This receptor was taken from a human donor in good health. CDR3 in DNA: TGTGCCAGCAGCTTAGGGCCTAGCGCTTACAATGAGCAGTTCTTC. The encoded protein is CASSLGPSAYNEQFF.